Listed below are T cell receptor beta chains from one sample, sequenced in a study of shared clonotypes between healthy human individuals. Repertoires were generated with immunoSEQ multiplex PCR, while TCRdb's copy carries only in-frame clones and drops some. The data hold approximately 1,500,000 clones, with approximately 97% observed a single time. Sequencing used naive CD4+ T cells sorted from blood. The receptors were sampled from a man in his thirties or forties in good health. Each CDR3 is given with its conserved first and last residue. The order of the fields is V gene, D gene, J gene, clone size, CDR3 DNA, CDR3 protein. A D gene is named only where the DNA matches it firmly. Part of the rows lack a size; the others show once, few, many or a class for expanded clones.

TRBV27,.,TRBJ2-7,.,TGTGCCAGCAGCCTCCGGGACCATACCTACGAGCAGTACTTC,CASSLRDHTYEQYF
TRBV7-9,.,TRBJ2-7,.,TGTGCCAGCAGCCGTCGCGATTGGAGCGAGCAGTACTTC,CASSRRDWSEQYF
TRBV18,TRBD1,TRBJ1-3,.,TGTGCCAGCTCACCAAGGGACAGCATAATAGGGGACACCATATATTTT,CASSPRDSIIGDTIYF
TRBV5-5,.,TRBJ2-7,.,TGTGCCAGCAGCTTCTGGGCGCAGAACTCCTACGAGCAGTACTTC,CASSFWAQNSYEQYF
TRBV2,TRBD2,TRBJ2-1,.,TGTGCCAGAGGACTAGCGGGAGACAGGGTGCAGTTCTTC,CARGLAGDRVQFF
TRBV5-4,TRBD1,TRBJ1-2,.,TGTGCCAGCAGCTTACGGACAGGGGATCCCTATGGCTACACCTTC,CASSLRTGDPYGYTF
TRBV2,.,TRBJ2-2,.,TGTGCCAGCAGTGTGGGTCGGGACACCGGGGAGCTGTTTTTT,CASSVGRDTGELFF
TRBV7-9,.,TRBJ1-5,.,TGTGCCAGCAGCTCGACGGGGGCCTTGGGACAGCCCCAGCATTTT,CASSSTGALGQPQHF
TRBV7-9,.,TRBJ2-7,.,TGTGCCAGCAGCTTAGGGCAGTACTACGAGCAGTACTTC,CASSLGQYYEQYF
TRBV5-8,.,TRBJ1-2,once,TGTGCCAGCAGCTTCGGCGCAGTTTCTAACTATGGCTACACCTTC,CASSFGAVSNYGYTF
TRBV5-8,.,TRBJ1-2,.,TGTGCCAGCAGCATGCCTAACATGATTGGCTACACCTTC,CASSMPNMIGYTF
TRBV7-8,TRBD2,TRBJ2-3,.,TGTGCCAGCAGCTTAGCTAGACTAGCAGTAGTTTCTAGCACAGATACGCAGTATTTT,CASSLARLAVVSSTDTQYF
TRBV15,TRBD1,TRBJ2-2,.,TGTGCCACCAGCAGAGAAGACAGGGTGACCGGGGAGCTGTTTTTT,CATSREDRVTGELFF
TRBV11-2,TRBD2,TRBJ2-5,.,TGTGCCAGCAGCCATAGCGGGACGGGTGAGACCCAGTACTTC,CASSHSGTGETQYF
TRBV7-8,.,TRBJ2-7,.,TGTGCCAGCAGCCAATATAACCAACTCTACGAGCAGTACTTC,CASSQYNQLYEQYF
TRBV5-1,TRBD1,TRBJ2-1,.,TGCGCCAGCAGCGGACCCGGGACAGGCCCCGCTAGTGAGCAGTTCTTC,CASSGPGTGPASEQFF
TRBV10-2,.,TRBJ1-5,.,TGCGCCAGCAGTGGATCCCAGGGAAGCAATCAGCCCCAGCATTTT,CASSGSQGSNQPQHF
TRBV5-1,TRBD1,TRBJ1-1,.,TGCGCCAGCAGCTTGGAGGGACAGGGTCGGGAAGCTTTCTTT,CASSLEGQGREAFF
TRBV5-4,.,TRBJ2-7,once,TGTGCCAGCAGCTCCCTTCAGGTAGGGGCGGTCTACGAGCAGTACTTC,CASSSLQVGAVYEQYF
TRBV28,.,TRBJ2-3,.,TGTGCCAGCGCCAGGCCCAGGCTTGGAAGCACAGATACGCAGTATTTT,CASARPRLGSTDTQYF
TRBV7-6,TRBD2,TRBJ2-1,.,TGTGCCAGCAGCGAAAGGCGGGGGTGGCTAGCGGATAGCTCCTACAATGAGCAGTTCTTC,CASSERRGWLADSSYNEQFF
TRBV6-1,.,TRBJ2-3,.,TGTGCCAGCAAGGTTCAGGCTACAGATACGCAGTATTTT,CASKVQATDTQYF
TRBV11-3,.,TRBJ1-1,.,TGTGCCAGCAGCCCCGACAGAGGATCGAACACTGAAGCTTTCTTT,CASSPDRGSNTEAFF
TRBV10-3,.,TRBJ2-1,.,TGTGCCATCAGTGAGTCTCAGGCACAGCCTTCTGAGCAGTTCTTC,CAISESQAQPSEQFF
TRBV27,TRBD2,TRBJ2-7,once,TGTGCCAGCAGGGATCCAGGACTAGCGGACCACACCTACGAGCAGTACTTC,CASRDPGLADHTYEQYF
TRBV21-1,.,TRBJ2-7,.,TGTGCCAGCAGCACCTGGCCTGATAAGATATACGAGCAGTACTTC,CASSTWPDKIYEQYF